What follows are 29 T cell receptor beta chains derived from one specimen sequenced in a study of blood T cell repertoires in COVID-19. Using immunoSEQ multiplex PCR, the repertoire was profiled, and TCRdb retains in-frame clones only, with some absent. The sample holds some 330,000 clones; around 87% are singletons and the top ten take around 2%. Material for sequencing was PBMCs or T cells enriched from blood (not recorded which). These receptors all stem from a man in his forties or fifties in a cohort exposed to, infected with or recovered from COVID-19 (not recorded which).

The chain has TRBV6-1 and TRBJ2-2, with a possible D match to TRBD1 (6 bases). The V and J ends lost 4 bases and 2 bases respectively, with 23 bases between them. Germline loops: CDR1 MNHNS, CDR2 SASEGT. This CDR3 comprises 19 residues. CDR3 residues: CASSGPPPGHARNTGELFF. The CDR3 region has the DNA TGTGCCAGCAGTGGGCCACCACCGGGACACGCCCGTAACACCGGGGAGCTGTTTTTT.

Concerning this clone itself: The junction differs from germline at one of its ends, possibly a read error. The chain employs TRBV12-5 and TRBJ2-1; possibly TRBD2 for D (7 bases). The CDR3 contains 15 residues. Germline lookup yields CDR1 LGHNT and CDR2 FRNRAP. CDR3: CASGLTGGEYNERFF. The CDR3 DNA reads TGTGCTAGTGGTTTAACGGGGGGCGAGTACAATGAGCGGTTCTTC. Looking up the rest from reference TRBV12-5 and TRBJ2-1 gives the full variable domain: DARVTQTPRHKVTEMGQEVTMRCQPILGHNTVFWYRQTMMQGLELLAYFRNRAPLDDSGMPKDRFSAEMPDATLATLKIQPSEPRDSAVYFCASGLTGGEYNERFFGPGTRLTVL.

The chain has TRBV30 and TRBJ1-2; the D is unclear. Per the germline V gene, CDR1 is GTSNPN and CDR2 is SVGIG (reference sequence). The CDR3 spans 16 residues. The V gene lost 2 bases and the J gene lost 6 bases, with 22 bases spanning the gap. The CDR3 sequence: CAWSLPENRPVHGYTF. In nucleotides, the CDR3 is TGTGCCTGGAGTCTACCTGAGAACAGACCAGTACATGGCTACACCTTC.

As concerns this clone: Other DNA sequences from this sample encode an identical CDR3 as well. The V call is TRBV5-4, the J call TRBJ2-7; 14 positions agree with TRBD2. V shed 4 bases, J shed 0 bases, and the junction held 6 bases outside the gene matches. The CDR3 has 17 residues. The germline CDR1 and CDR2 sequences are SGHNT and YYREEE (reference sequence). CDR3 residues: CASSLGTSGRGSYEQYF. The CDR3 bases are TGTGCCAGCAGCCTCGGGACTAGCGGGAGAGGCTCCTACGAGCAGTACTTC.

Here the CDR3 reads CSVRQGTGQETQYF. Written as DNA, the CDR3 is TGCAGCGTTCGACAGGGGACCGGCCAAGAGACCCAGTACTTC. The chain carries TRBV29-1 and TRBJ2-5; 8 positions agree with TRBD1. Germline V lookup: CDR1 SQVTM, CDR2 ANQGSEA. V dropped 5 bases and J dropped 1; count of bases not matched to a gene: 6. This CDR3 region has 14 residues.

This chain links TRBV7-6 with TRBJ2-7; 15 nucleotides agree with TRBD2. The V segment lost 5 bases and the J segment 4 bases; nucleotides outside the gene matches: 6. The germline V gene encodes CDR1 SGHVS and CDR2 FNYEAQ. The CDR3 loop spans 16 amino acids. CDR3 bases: TGTGCCAGCAGCCGTACCGGGACTAGCGGGAGGTACGAGCAGTACTTC. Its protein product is CASSRTGTSGRYEQYF.

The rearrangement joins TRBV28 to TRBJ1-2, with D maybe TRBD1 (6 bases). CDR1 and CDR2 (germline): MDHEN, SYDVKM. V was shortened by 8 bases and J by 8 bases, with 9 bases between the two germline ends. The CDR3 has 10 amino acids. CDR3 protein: CASGQKGYTF. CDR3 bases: TGTGCCAGCGGACAGAAGGGCTACACCTTC.

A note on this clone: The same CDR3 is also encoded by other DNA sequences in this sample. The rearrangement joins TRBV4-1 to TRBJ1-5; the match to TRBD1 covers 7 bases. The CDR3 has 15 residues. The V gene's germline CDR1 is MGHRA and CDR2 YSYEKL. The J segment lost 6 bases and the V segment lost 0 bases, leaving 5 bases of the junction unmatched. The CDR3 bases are TGCGCCAGCAGCCAAGAGGGAAGGGGGCCTCAGCCCCAGCATTTT. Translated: CASSQEGRGPQPQHF.

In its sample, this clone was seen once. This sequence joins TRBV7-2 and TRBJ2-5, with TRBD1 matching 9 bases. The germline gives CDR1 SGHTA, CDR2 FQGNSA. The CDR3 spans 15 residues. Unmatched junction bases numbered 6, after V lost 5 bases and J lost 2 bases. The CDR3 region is CASSAGQGRQETQYF. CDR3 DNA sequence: TGTGCCAGCAGCGCCGGACAGGGGCGACAAGAGACCCAGTACTTC.

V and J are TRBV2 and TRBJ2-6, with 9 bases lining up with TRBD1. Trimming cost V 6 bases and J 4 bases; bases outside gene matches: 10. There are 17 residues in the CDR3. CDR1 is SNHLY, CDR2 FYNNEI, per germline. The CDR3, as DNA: TGTGCCAGCAGACCACAAGGACAGGGGACCGGGGCCAACGTCCTGACTTTC. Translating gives CASRPQGQGTGANVLTF. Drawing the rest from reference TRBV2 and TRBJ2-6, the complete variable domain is EPEVTQTPSHQVTQMGQEVILRCVPISNHLYFYWYRQILGQKVEFLVSFYNNEISEKSEIFDDQFSVERPDGSNFTLKIRSTKLEDSAMYFCASRPQGQGTGANVLTFGAGSRLTVL.

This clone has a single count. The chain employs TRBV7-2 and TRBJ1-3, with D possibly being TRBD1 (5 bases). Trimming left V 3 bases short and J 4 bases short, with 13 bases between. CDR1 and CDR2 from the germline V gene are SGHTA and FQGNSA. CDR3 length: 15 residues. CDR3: CASSFLWGTGNTIYF. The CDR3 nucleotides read TGTGCCAGCAGCTTTCTGTGGGGCACCGGAAACACCATATATTTT.

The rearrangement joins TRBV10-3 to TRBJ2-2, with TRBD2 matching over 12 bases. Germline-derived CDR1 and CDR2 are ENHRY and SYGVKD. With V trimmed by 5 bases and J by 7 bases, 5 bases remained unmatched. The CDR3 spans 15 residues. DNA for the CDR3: TGTGCCATCAGTTCTAGCGGGAGGGAAAGCGGGGAGCTGTTTTTT. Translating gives CAISSSGRESGELFF.

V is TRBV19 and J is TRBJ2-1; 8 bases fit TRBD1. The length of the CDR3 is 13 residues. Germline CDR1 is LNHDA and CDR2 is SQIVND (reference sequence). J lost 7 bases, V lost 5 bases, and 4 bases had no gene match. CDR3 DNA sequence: TGTGCCAGTAGTGCCTACAGGGGGAATGAGCAGTTCTTC. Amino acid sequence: CASSAYRGNEQFF.

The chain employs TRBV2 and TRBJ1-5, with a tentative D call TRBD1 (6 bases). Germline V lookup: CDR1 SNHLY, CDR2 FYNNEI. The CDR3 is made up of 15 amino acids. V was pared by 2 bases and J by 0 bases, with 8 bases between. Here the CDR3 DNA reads TGTGCCAGCAGTGAACGGACAGTTAGCAATCAGCCCCAGCATTTT. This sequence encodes CASSERTVSNQPQHF.

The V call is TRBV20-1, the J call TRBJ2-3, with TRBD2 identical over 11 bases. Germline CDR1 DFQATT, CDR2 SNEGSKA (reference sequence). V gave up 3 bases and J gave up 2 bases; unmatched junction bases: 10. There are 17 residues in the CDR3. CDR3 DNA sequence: TGCAGTGCTAGTCCCATGACTAGCGGGGAAATCACAGATACGCAGTATTTT. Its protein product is CSASPMTSGEITDTQYF.

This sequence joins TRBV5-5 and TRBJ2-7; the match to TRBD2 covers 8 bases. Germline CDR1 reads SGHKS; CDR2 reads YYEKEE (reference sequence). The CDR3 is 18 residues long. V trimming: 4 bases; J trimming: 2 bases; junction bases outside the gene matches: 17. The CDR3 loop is CASSLLRTSSVKTYEQYF. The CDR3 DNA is TGTGCCAGCAGCCTACTCCGGACTAGCAGCGTAAAAACCTACGAGCAGTACTTC. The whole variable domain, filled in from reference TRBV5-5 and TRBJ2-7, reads DAGVTQSPTHLIKTRGQQVTLRCSPISGHKSVSWYQQVLGQGPQFIFQYYEKEERGRGNFPDRFSARQFPNYSSELNVNALLLGDSALYLCASSLLRTSSVKTYEQYFGPGTRLTVT.

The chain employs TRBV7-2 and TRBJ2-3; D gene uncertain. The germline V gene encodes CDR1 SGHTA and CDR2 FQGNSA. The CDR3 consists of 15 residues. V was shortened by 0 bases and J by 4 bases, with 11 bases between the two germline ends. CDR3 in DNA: TGTGCCAGCAGCTTAGCGCGCCTAGGCCCAGATACGCAGTATTTT. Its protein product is CASSLARLGPDTQYF.

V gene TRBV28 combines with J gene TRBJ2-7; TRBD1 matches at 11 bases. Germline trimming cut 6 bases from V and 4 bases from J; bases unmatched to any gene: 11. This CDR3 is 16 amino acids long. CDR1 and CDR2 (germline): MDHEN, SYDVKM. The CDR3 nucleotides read TGTGCCAGCAGCACGCGTCCGGGACAGGGGGTATACGAGCAGTACTTC. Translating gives CASSTRPGQGVYEQYF.

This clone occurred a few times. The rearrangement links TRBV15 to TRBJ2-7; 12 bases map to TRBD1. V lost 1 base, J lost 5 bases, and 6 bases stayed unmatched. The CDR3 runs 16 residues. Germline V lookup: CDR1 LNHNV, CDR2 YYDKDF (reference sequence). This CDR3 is CATSRGGTGGLNEQYF. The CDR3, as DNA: TGTGCCACCAGCAGAGGTGGGACAGGGGGCCTCAACGAGCAGTACTTC.

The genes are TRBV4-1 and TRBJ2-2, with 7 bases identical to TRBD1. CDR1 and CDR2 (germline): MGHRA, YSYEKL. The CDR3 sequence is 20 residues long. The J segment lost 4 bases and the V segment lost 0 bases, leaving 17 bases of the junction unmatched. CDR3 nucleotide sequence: TGCGCCAGCAGCCAAGATTCCCTACTCCATGTCGCAGGGGGCACCGGGGAGCTGTTTTTT. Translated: CASSQDSLLHVAGGTGELFF.

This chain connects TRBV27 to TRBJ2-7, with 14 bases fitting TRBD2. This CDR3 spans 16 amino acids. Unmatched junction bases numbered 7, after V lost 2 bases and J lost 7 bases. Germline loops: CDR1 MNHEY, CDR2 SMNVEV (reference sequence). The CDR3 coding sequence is TGTGCCAGCAGTTTAGGCGGGACTAGCGGGGGAAGGGAGCAGTACTTC. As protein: CASSLGGTSGGREQYF.

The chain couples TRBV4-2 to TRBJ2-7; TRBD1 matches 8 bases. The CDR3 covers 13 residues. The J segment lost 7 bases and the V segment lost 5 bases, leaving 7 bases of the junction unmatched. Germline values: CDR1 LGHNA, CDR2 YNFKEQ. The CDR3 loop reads CASSVQGAREQYF. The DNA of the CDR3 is TGTGCCAGCAGCGTTCAGGGGGCTAGGGAGCAGTACTTC.

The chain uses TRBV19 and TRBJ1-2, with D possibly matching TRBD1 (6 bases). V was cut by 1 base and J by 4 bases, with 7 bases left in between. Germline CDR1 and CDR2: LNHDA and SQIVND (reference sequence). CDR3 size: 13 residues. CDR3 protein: CASSIGDTYGYTF. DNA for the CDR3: TGTGCCAGTAGTATAGGGGACACCTATGGCTACACCTTC.

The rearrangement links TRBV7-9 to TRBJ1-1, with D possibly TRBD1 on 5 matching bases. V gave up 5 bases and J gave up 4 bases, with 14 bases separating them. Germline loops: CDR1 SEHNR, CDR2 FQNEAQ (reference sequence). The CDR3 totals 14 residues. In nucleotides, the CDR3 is TGTGCCAGCAGCCAGTCCCAGGGAAGCACTGAAGCTTTCTTT. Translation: CASSQSQGSTEAFF.

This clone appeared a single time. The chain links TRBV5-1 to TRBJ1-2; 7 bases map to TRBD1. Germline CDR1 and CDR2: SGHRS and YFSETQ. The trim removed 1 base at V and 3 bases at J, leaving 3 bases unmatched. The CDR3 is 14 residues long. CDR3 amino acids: CASSLLGQDYGYTF. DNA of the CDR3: TGCGCCAGCAGCTTGCTAGGACAGGACTATGGCTACACCTTC.

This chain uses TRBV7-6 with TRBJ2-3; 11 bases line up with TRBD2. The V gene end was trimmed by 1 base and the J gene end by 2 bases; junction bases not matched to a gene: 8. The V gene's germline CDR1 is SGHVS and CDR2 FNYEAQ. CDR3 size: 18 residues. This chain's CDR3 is CASSLGASGGSSTDTQYF. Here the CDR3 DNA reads TGTGCCAGCAGCTTAGGAGCTAGCGGGGGGTCTTCCACAGATACGCAGTATTTT.

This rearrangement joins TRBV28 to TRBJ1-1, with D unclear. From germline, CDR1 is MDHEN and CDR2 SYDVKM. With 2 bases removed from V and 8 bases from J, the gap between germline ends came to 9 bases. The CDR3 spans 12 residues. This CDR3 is CASSLGYGEAFF. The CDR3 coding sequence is TGTGCCAGCAGTTTAGGTTACGGGGAAGCTTTCTTT.

CDR3 in DNA: TGTGCCAGCAGCCGGGACAGGGGGCTTTTCGGGGAGCTGTTTTTT. Protein sequence: CASSRDRGLFGELFF. This chain links TRBV27 with TRBJ2-2; TRBD1 agrees at 12 bases. CDR3 length: 15 amino acids. V shed 6 bases and J 7 bases; nucleotides not matched to a gene: 6. CDR1 MNHEY and CDR2 SMNVEV come from the germline V gene (reference sequence).

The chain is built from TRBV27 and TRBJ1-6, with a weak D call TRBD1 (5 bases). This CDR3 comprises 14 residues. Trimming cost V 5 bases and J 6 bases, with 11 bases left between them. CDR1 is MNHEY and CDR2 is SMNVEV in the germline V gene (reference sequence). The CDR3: CASSTRTPNSPLHF. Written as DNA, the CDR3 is TGTGCCAGCAGTACACGGACACCTAATTCACCCCTCCACTTT.